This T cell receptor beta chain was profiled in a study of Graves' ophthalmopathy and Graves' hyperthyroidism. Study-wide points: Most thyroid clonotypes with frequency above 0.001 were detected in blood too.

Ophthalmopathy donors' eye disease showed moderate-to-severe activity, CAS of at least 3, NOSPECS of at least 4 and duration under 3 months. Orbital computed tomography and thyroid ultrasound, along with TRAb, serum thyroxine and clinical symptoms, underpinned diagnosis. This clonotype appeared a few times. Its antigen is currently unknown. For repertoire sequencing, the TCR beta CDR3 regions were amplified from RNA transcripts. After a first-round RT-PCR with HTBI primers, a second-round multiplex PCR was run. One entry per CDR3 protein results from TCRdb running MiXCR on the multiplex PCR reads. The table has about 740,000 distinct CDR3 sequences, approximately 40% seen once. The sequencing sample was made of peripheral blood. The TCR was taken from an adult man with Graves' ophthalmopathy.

The CDR3 DNA reads as TGTGCCACCAGTGATTCGAGGGTAGCGGGGGTTCAGCCCCAGCATTTT. Encoded protein: CATSDSRVAGVQPQHF. The chain joins TRBV24-1 to TRBJ1-5; D is perhaps TRBD1 (5 bases). V shed 2 bases and J shed 6 bases, with 16 bases lying between them. This CDR3 is built from 16 residues. Per germline, CDR1 KGHDR and CDR2 SFDVKD.